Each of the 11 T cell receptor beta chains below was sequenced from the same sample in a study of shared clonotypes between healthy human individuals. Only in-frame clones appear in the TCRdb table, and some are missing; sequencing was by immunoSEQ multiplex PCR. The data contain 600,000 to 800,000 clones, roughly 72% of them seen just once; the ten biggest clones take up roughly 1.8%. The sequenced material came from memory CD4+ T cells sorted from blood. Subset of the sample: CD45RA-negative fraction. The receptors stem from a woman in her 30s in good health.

Here the CDR3 reads CASSDKHTDTQYF. The CDR3 DNA reads as TGTGCCAGCTCGGACAAACACACAGATACGCAGTATTTT. The genes are TRBV19 and TRBJ2-3; D might be TRBD1 (5 bases). CDR3 length equals 13 residues. CDR1 LNHDA and CDR2 SQIVND come from the germline V gene (reference sequence). Trimming stripped 9 bases from V and 2 bases from J, with 12 bases between.

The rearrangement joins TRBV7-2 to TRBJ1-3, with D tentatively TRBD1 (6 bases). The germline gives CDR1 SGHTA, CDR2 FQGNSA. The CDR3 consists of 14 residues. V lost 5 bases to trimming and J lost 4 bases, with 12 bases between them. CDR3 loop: CASSDPGGGNTIYF. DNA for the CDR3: TGTGCCAGCAGCGACCCGGGGGGCGGAAACACCATATATTTT.

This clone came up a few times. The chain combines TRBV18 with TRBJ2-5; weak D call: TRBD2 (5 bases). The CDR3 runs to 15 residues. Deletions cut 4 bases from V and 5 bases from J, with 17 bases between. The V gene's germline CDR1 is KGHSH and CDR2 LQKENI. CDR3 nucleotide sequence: TGTGCCAGCTCACGTGGATTTGTCACGGGGGAGACCCAGTACTTC. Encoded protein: CASSRGFVTGETQYF.

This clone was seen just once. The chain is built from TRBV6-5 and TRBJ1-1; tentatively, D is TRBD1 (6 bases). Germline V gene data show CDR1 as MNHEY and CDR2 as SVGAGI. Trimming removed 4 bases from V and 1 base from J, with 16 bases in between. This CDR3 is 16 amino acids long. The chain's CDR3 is CASSSIQGRKNTEAFF. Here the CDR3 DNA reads TGTGCCAGCAGTTCCATACAGGGACGAAAGAACACTGAAGCTTTCTTT.

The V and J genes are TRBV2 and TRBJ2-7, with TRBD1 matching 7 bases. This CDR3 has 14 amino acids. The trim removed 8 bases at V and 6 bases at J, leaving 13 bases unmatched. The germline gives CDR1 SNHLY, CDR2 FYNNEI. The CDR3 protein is CASGDQGGIGEQYF. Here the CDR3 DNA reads TGTGCCAGCGGGGATCAAGGGGGCATAGGCGAGCAGTACTTC.

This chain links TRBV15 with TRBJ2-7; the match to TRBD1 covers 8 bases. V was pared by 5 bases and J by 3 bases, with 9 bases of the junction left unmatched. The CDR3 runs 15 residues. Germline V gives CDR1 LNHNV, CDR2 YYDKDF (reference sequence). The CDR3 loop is CATSRRQGLIYEQYF. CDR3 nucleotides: TGTGCCACCAGCCGTCGACAGGGGCTCATCTACGAGCAGTACTTC.

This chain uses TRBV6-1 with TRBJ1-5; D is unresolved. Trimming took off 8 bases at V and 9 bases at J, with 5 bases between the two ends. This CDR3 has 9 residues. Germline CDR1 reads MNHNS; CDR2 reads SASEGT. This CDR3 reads CASRRPQHF. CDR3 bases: TGTGCCAGCCGGCGGCCCCAGCATTTT.

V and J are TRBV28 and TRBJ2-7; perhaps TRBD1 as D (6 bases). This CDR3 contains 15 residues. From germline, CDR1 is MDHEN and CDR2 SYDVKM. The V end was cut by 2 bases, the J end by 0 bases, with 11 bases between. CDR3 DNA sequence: TGTGCCAGCAGTTTAATGTCAGGGGTCTCCTACGAGCAGTACTTC. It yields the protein CASSLMSGVSYEQYF.

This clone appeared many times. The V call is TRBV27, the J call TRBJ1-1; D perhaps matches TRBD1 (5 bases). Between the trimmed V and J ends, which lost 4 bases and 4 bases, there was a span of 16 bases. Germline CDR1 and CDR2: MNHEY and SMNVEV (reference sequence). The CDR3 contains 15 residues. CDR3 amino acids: CASSSTGPLATEAFF. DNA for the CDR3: TGTGCCAGCAGTTCTACGGGGCCCTTGGCCACTGAAGCTTTCTTT.

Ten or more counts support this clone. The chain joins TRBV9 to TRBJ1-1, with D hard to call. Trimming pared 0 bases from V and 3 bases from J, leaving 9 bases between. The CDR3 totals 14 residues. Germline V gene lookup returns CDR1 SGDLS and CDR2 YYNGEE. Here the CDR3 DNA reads TGTGCCAGCAGCGTAGTTCGGTCGGACACTGAAGCTTTCTTT. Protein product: CASSVVRSDTEAFF.

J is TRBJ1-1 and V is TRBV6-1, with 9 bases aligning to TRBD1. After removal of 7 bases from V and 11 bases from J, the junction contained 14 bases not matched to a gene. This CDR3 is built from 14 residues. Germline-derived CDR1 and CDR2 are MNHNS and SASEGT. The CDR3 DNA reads TGTGCCAGCATGAAATTCGGGGGGGACAGGGCTGCTTTCTTT. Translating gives CASMKFGGDRAAFF.